This passage covers 6 T cell receptor beta chains from one sample sequenced in a study of T-cell reconstitution after alpha-beta-depleted transplantation in children. As it was prepared, the TCRbeta library received unique molecular identifiers. Using its own MiXCR run on the PCR reads, TCRdb lists one record per CDR3 protein. The table lists about 240,000 distinct CDR3 sequences, roughly 26% of them singletons. Sequencing used PBMCs, obtained before TCRalphabeta/CD19-depleted stem cell transplant. The receptors stem from a girl aged 2 to 10 with Fanconi anemia, due to receive a stem cell transplant.

This clonotype was detected ten times or more. V usage is TRBV7-2 and J usage is TRBJ2-3; tentative D call: TRBD2 (5 bases). Looked up from germline, CDR1 is SGHTA and CDR2 is FQGNSA. V dropped 0 bases and J dropped 5 bases, with 9 bases sitting between them. The CDR3 spans 14 residues. CDR3 sequence reads: CASSLAGVVDTQYF. CDR3 nucleotides: TGTGCCAGCAGCTTAGCGGGAGTGGTAGATACGCAGTATTTT.

The V gene is TRBV5-1, the J gene TRBJ2-7; D ambiguous. Germline V gives CDR1 SGHRS, CDR2 YFSETQ. V was cut by 1 base and J by 0 bases, with 11 bases left in between. This CDR3 has 15 amino acids. The CDR3 sequence: CASSLLVASSYEQYF. In DNA form, the CDR3 reads TGCGCCAGCAGCTTGCTGGTAGCCTCCTCCTACGAGCAGTACTTC.

This clonotype was found many times. The V gene is TRBV10-3, the J gene TRBJ2-1; no clear D. CDR1 is ENHRY and CDR2 is SYGVKD in the germline V gene. Deletions cut 2 bases from V and 5 bases from J, with 10 bases between. This CDR3 contains 14 residues. Here the CDR3 reads CAISEMRGHNEQFF. CDR3 nucleotides: TGTGCCATCAGTGAGATGCGAGGTCACAATGAGCAGTTCTTC.

The genes are TRBV20-1 and TRBJ2-1; maybe TRBD2 (5 bases). V was clipped by 2 bases and J by 8 bases, with 16 bases between them. Germline CDR1 reads DFQATT; CDR2 reads SNEGSKA (reference sequence). The CDR3 consists of 14 residues. CDR3 DNA sequence: TGCAGTGCTAGAAGGTCTAGCCCCCAGCATGAGCAGTTCTTC. This codes for CSARRSSPQHEQFF.

The chain couples TRBV4-2 to TRBJ2-2; no clear D gene. The germline V gene encodes CDR1 LGHNA and CDR2 YNFKEQ. The CDR3 is 16 residues long. Trimming removed 1 base from V and 6 bases from J, with 15 bases in between. CDR3 loop: CASSQVVAEGAGELFF. DNA of the CDR3: TGTGCCAGCAGCCAAGTTGTAGCAGAAGGTGCCGGGGAGCTGTTTTTT.

At least ten counts were recorded for this clonotype. CDR3 sequence reads: CASSLGEGVTDTQYF. The DNA for the CDR3 is TGTGCCAGCAGCTTGGGGGAGGGGGTCACAGATACGCAGTATTTT. The rearrangement joins TRBV7-3 to TRBJ2-3; tentatively, D is TRBD2 (7 bases). From germline, CDR1 is SGHTA and CDR2 FQGTGA. The CDR3 has 15 amino acids. The V and J ends lost 3 bases and 2 bases respectively, with 12 bases between them.